These 18 T cell receptor beta chains were all obtained from the same sample, sequenced in a study of T cells in Graves' hyperthyroidism and ophthalmopathy. Amplified TCR beta CDR3 regions derived from RNA transcripts. The study used the HTBI primer set for a first-round RT-PCR of the TCR CDR3. Each CDR3 protein gets one entry after TCRdb re-called the multiplex PCR reads with MiXCR. The sample yields approximately 720,000 distinct CDR3 sequences, around 19% seen once. The sample consisted of blood. The receptors here all came from a woman aged 45-65 years with Graves' hyperthyroidism that later progressed to Graves' ophthalmopathy.

This clonotype was picked up a small number of times. The CDR3 loop is CASSPWTGDQPQHF. In DNA form, the CDR3 reads TGTGCCAGCAGCCCCTGGACAGGGGATCAGCCCCAGCATTTT. The J gene is TRBJ1-5, the V gene TRBV7-6, with 9 bases that match TRBD1. In germline, CDR1 is SGHVS, CDR2 FNYEAQ. The CDR3 sequence is 14 residues long. Trimming at V came to 5 bases and at J to 5 bases, leaving 4 bases not matched to a gene. The entire variable domain, with the rest obtained from reference TRBV7-6 and TRBJ1-5, is as follows: GAGVSQSPRYKVTKRGQDVALRCDPISGHVSLYWYRQALGQGPEFLTYFNYEAQQDKSGLPNDRFSAERPEGSISTLTIQRTEQRDSAMYRCASSPWTGDQPQHFGDGTRLSIL.

This clonotype was counted between two and nine times. V gene TRBV7-8 combines with J gene TRBJ1-2, with TRBD1 identical over 9 bases. J was trimmed by 5 bases and V by 6 bases; bases with no gene match: 10. Germline loops: CDR1 SGHVS, CDR2 FQNEAQ. This CDR3 is built from 15 residues. CDR3 loop: CASSKETGTGYGYTF. CDR3 DNA: TGTGCCAGCAGTAAAGAAACCGGGACAGGGTATGGCTACACCTTC.

The CDR3 coding sequence is TGCAGCGTTCAAATGGCAGGGCTAACTGGAAACACCATATATTTT. Its protein is CSVQMAGLTGNTIYF. This sequence joins TRBV29-1 and TRBJ1-3; TRBD1 might be the D (5 bases). The V gene lost 5 bases and the J gene lost 2 bases, with 16 bases spanning the gap. The CDR3 covers 15 residues. Germline assignment: CDR1 SQVTM and CDR2 ANQGSEA. Using reference TRBV29-1 and TRBJ1-3 for the parts outside the CDR3, the full variable domain is SAVISQKPSRDICQRGTSLTIQCQVDSQVTMMFWYRQQPGQSLTLIATANQGSEATYESGFVIDKFPISRPNLTFSTLTVSNMSPEDSSIYLCSVQMAGLTGNTIYFGEGSWLTVV.

This clonotype was picked up many times. The genes are TRBV6-2 or TRBV6-3 and TRBJ1-5; 9 bases align to TRBD1. After removal of 3 bases from V and 7 bases from J, the junction contained 4 bases not matched to a gene. CDR1 is MNHEY and CDR2 is SVGEGT in the germline V gene. The CDR3 has 14 amino acids. The CDR3 loop is CASSYTGGRQPQHF. CDR3 coding DNA: TGTGCCAGCAGTTATACAGGGGGCAGGCAGCCCCAGCATTTT.

The rearrangement uses TRBV19 and TRBJ1-4; TRBD1 is a possible D gene (6 bases). V gave up 3 bases and J gave up 8 bases, with 19 bases separating them. CDR1 LNHDA and CDR2 SQIVND come from the germline V gene (reference sequence). CDR3 length: 16 amino acids. This CDR3 reads CASSIPDQGRREKLFF. CDR3 in DNA: TGTGCCAGTAGTATTCCCGATCAGGGGAGACGAGAAAAACTGTTTTTT.

This clonotype was picked up a small number of times. This sequence joins TRBV19 and TRBJ2-6; tentatively, D is TRBD1 or TRBD2 (5 bases each). Germline V gives CDR1 LNHDA, CDR2 SQIVND (reference sequence). The V gene lost 1 base and the J gene lost 2 bases, with 18 bases spanning the gap. The CDR3 has 19 amino acids. The CDR3 DNA follows: TGTGCCAGTAGTATAGTACCGGGGCGAGCCCCCGCTGGGGCCAACGTCCTGACTTTC. Translated: CASSIVPGRAPAGANVLTF. The whole variable domain, remainder taken from reference TRBV19 and TRBJ2-6, is DGGITQSPKYLFRKEGQNVTLSCEQNLNHDAMYWYRQDPGQGLRLIYYSQIVNDFQKGDIAEGYSVSREKKESFPLTVTSAQKNPTAFYLCASSIVPGRAPAGANVLTFGAGSRLTVL.

There are many counts of this clonotype. CDR3 nucleotide sequence: TGTGCCAGCAGATCGGTGGGAGCGTTTAACTATGGCTACACCTTC. This gives the protein CASRSVGAFNYGYTF. The genes are TRBV6-1 and TRBJ1-2; unclear D gene. Trimming pared 6 bases from V and 1 base from J, leaving 15 bases between. Germline V gives CDR1 MNHNS, CDR2 SASEGT. The CDR3 loop spans 15 amino acids.

This clonotype has ten or more counts. This chain connects TRBV2 to TRBJ2-5; 8 nucleotides agree with TRBD1. The CDR3 is 12 amino acids. Losses at the gene ends were 9 bases for V and 5 bases for J; bases not matched to a gene: 5. CDR1 is SNHLY and CDR2 is FYNNEI in the germline V gene. This chain's CDR3 is CASDRGWETQYF. CDR3 in DNA: TGTGCCAGTGACAGGGGATGGGAGACCCAGTACTTC.

This chain uses TRBV5-6 with TRBJ2-2; D ambiguous. There are 16 residues in the CDR3. The germline V gene encodes CDR1 SGHDT and CDR2 YYEEEE. V was trimmed by 0 bases and J by 3 bases, leaving 12 bases between them. CDR3 amino acids: CASSLVSFSYTGELFF. As DNA, the CDR3 is TGTGCCAGCAGCTTGGTTTCATTCTCCTACACCGGGGAGCTGTTTTTT.

This rearrangement joins TRBV7-9 to TRBJ1-1; D perhaps matches TRBD1 (5 bases). The length of the CDR3 is 12 residues. The V end was cut by 11 bases, the J end by 1 base, with 11 bases between. The V gene's germline CDR1 is SEHNR and CDR2 FQNEAQ (reference sequence). The CDR3 region has the DNA TGTGCCGATGGGGACCAGAACACTGAAGCTTTCTTT. This gives the protein CADGDQNTEAFF.

In this sample, this clonotype turned up many times. The chain links TRBV12-3 or TRBV12-4 to TRBJ1-5; 11 nucleotides align to TRBD1. The CDR3 runs 15 residues. With V trimmed by 6 bases and J by 2 bases, 3 bases remained unmatched. The CDR3 here is CASRGQGVGNQPQHF. For the CDR3, the DNA is TGTGCCAGCAGGGGACAGGGGGTTGGCAATCAGCCCCAGCATTTT.

This clonotype was seen only a few times. The chain links TRBV7-4 to TRBJ2-4, with D possibly being TRBD1 (8 bases). Trimming left V 4 bases short and J 2 bases short, with 15 bases between. This CDR3 contains 16 residues. The V gene's germline CDR1 is SGHVT and CDR2 SQSDAQ. In nucleotides, the CDR3 is TGTGCCAGCAGCTCATACAGGGGGACTACCAAAAACATTCAGTACTTC. It codes for CASSSYRGTTKNIQYF.

The chain links TRBV24-1 to TRBJ1-5; D is uncertain. CDR1 is KGHDR and CDR2 is SFDVKD in the germline V gene. This CDR3 spans 14 amino acids. V was shortened by 0 bases and J by 0 bases, with 2 bases between the two germline ends. DNA of the CDR3: TGTGCCACCAGTGATTTGACTAGCAATCAGCCCCAGCATTTT. It yields the protein CATSDLTSNQPQHF.

The chain employs TRBV6-1 and TRBJ1-1, with D maybe TRBD1 (6 bases). The CDR3 runs 14 residues. Per germline, CDR1 MNHNS and CDR2 SASEGT. Trimming pared 6 bases from V and 4 bases from J, leaving 15 bases between. For the CDR3, the DNA is TGTGCCAGCAGCATACAGGGCCGGGGCACTGAAGCTTTCTTT. It specifies CASSIQGRGTEAFF.

This rearrangement joins TRBV6-6 to TRBJ2-2, with 8 bases lining up with TRBD1. J was trimmed by 9 bases and V by 2 bases; bases with no gene match: 11. Germline V gene sequence: CDR1 MNHNY, CDR2 SVGAGI (reference sequence). The CDR3 loop spans 16 amino acids. CDR3 DNA sequence: TGTGCCAGCAGTTACAGTCCAGGGGGCCACCTTAGGGAGCTGTTTTTT. Amino acids: CASSYSPGGHLRELFF.

The chain has TRBV30 and TRBJ2-5; 7 nucleotides match TRBD1. The germline CDR1 and CDR2 sequences are GTSNPN and SVGIG (reference sequence). The length of the CDR3 is 13 residues. V was clipped by 4 bases and J by 5 bases; unmatched bases: 7. Here the CDR3 DNA reads TGTGCCTGGACTCAGGGGGACCTTGAGACCCAGTACTTC. Its protein is CAWTQGDLETQYF.

There are many counts of this clonotype. The CDR3 protein is CASSLALPAEAADEKLFF. The DNA of the CDR3 is TGTGCCAGCAGCTTAGCTCTCCCGGCGGAGGCTGCGGATGAAAAACTGTTTTTT. This chain connects TRBV11-2 to TRBJ1-4; D remains ambiguous. The V and J ends lost 1 base and 6 bases respectively, with 21 bases between them. The CDR3 runs 18 residues. CDR1 is SGHAT and CDR2 is FQNNGV in the germline V gene. Together with reference TRBV11-2 and TRBJ1-4, the CDR3 gives the full variable domain: EAGVAQSPRYKIIEKRQSVAFWCNPISGHATLYWYQQILGQGPKLLIQFQNNGVVDDSQLPKDRFSAERLKGVDSTLKIQPAKLEDSAVYLCASSLALPAEAADEKLFFGSGTQLSVL.

This clonotype was seen repeatedly, ten times or more. The chain links TRBV5-5 to TRBJ1-5, with D perhaps matching TRBD1 (5 bases). The ends were cut back, 0 bases at V and 6 bases at J, with 10 bases in the middle. Per the germline V gene, CDR1 is SGHKS and CDR2 is YYEKEE (reference sequence). CDR3 size: 14 residues. For the CDR3, the DNA is TGTGCCAGCAGCTTGGGGAATGGGGGTCAGCCCCAGCATTTT. Translated: CASSLGNGGQPQHF.